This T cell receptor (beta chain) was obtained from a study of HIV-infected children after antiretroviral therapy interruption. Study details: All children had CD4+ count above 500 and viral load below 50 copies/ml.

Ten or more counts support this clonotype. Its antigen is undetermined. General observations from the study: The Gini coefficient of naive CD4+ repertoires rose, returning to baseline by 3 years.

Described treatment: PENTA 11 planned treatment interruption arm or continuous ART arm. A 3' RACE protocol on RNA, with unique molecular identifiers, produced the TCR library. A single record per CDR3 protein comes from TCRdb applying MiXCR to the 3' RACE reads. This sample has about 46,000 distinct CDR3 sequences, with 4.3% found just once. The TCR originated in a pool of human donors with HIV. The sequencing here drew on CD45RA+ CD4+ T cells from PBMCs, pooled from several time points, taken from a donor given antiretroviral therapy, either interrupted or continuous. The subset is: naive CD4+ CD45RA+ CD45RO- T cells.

The CDR3 loop is CASSKGNGRGRYGYTF. As DNA, the CDR3 is TGTGCCAGCAGCAAAGGAAACGGCAGGGGGCGGTATGGCTACACCTTC. The chain carries TRBV21-1 and TRBJ1-2; the DNA was not used to check the table's D call, TRBD1. TRBV21-1 is annotated as a pseudogene. This CDR3 comprises 16 residues.